This TCR beta chain appears in the sequencing data of a study of shared clonotypes between healthy human individuals. With 5 bases removed from V and 0 bases from J, the gap between germline ends came to 7 bases. CDR1 and CDR2 (germline): GTSNPN, SVGIG (reference sequence). CDR3 length: 12 residues. Assay used: immunoSEQ multiplex PCR; TCRdb lists only in-frame clones, some missing. The sample has more than 400,000 clones; approximately 84% are singletons. This receptor was identified in a woman aged 35 to 49 in good health. Some clones in this sample may be carry-over from other donors' samples. The V gene is TRBV30, the J gene TRBJ1-1; TRBD1 is a possible D gene (6 bases). The material sequenced was PBMCs. Here the CDR3 DNA reads TGTGCCTGGCAGGGGATGAACACTGAAGCTTTCTTT. Translating gives CAWQGMNTEAFF.